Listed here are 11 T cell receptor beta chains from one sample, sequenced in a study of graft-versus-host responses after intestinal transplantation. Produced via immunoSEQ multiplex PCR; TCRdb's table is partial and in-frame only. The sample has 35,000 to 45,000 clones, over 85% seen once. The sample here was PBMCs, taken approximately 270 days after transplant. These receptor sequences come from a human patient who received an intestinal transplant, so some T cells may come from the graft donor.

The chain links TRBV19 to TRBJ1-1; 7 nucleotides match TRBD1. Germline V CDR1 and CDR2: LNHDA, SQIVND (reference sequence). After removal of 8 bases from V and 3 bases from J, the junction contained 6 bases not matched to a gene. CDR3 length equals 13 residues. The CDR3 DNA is TGTGCCAGTGGGGACAGACCATACACTGAAGCTTTCTTT. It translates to CASGDRPYTEAFF.

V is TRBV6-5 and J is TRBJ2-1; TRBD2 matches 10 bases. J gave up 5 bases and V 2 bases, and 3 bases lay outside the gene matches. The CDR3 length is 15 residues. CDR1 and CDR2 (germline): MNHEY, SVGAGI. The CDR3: CASSYASGGNNEQFF. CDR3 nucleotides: TGTGCCAGCAGTTACGCTAGCGGGGGAAACAATGAGCAGTTCTTC.

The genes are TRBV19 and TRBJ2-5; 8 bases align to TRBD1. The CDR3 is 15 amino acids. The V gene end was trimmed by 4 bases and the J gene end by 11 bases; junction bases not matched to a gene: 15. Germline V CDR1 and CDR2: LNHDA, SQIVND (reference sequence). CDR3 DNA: TGTGCCAGTAGTACCTCCGGGACAGGTCCCAGGGAGCAGTACTTC. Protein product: CASSTSGTGPREQYF.

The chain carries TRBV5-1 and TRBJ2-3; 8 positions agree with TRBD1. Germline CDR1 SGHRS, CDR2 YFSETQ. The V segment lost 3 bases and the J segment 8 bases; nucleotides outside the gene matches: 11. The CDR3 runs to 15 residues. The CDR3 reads CASSWSTGDSGTQYF. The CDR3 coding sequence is TGCGCCAGCAGCTGGTCGACAGGGGACAGTGGTACGCAGTATTTT.

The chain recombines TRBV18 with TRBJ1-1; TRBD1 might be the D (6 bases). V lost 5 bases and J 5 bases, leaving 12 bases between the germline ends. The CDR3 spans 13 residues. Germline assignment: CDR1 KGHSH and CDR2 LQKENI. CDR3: CASSGGLETEAFF. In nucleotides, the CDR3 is TGTGCCAGCTCAGGGGGCCTAGAAACTGAAGCTTTCTTT.

This chain's CDR3 is CASSLVAVTSRSYEQYF. CDR3 bases: TGTGCCAGCAGTTTGGTGGCGGTGACTAGCCGCTCCTACGAGCAGTACTTC. The chain combines TRBV28 with TRBJ2-7; TRBD2 agrees at 7 bases. Germline trimming cut 3 bases from V and 0 bases from J; bases unmatched to any gene: 11. The CDR3 is 17 amino acids. Germline-derived CDR1 and CDR2 are MDHEN and SYDVKM.

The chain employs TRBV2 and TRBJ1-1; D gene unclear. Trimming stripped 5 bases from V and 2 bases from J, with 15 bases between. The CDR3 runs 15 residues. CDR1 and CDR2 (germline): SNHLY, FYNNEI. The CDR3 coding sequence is TGTGCCAGCAGTATTGCTTCATTGGTAAACACTGAAGCTTTCTTT. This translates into CASSIASLVNTEAFF.

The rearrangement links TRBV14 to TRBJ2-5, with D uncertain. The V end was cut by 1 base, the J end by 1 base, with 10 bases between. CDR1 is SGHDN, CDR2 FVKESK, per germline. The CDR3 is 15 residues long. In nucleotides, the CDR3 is TGTGCCAGCAGCCAAGCCTCCCCCCCCCAAGAGACCCAGTACTTC. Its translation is CASSQASPPQETQYF.

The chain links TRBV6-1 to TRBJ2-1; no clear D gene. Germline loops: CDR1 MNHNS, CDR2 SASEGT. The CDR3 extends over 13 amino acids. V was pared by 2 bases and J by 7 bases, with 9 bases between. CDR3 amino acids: CASSEWASNEQFF. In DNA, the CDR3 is TGTGCCAGCAGTGAATGGGCGAGTAATGAGCAGTTCTTC.

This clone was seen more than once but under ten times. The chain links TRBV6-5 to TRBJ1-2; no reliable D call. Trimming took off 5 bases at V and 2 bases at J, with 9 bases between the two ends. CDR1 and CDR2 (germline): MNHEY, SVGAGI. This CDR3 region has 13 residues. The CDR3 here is CASSRAGNYGYTF. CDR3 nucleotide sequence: TGTGCCAGCAGTCGTGCGGGGAACTATGGCTACACCTTC.

CDR3 sequence reads: CASSVTQYF. The CDR3 nucleotides are TGTGCCAGCAGCGTGACCCAGTACTTC. The gene calls are TRBV5-4 and TRBJ2-5; D gene unclear. The V end lost 4 bases, the J end lost 7 bases, and 2 bases lay between the germline ends. In germline, CDR1 is SGHNT, CDR2 YYREEE (reference sequence). CDR3 size: 9 residues.